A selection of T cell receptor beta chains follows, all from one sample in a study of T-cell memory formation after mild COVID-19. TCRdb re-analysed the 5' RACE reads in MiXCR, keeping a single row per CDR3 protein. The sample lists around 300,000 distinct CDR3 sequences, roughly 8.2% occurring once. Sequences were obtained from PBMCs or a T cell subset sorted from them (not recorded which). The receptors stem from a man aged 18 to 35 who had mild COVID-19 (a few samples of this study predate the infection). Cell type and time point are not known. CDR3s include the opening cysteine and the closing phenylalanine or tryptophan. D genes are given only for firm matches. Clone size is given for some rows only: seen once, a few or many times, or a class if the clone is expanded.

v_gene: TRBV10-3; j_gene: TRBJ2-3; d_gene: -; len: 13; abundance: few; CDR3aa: CAARDLNTDTQYF; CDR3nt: TGTGCCGCCCGGGACCTTAACACAGATACGCAGTATTTT
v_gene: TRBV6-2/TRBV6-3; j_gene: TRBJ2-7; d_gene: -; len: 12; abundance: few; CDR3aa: CASSFPSYEQYF; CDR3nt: TGTGCCAGCAGTTTCCCCTCCTACGAGCAGTACTTC
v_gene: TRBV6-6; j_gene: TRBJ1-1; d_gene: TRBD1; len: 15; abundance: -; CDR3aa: CASSRGTGGVTEAFF; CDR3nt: TGTGCCAGCAGTAGGGGGACAGGGGGCGTCACTGAAGCTTTCTTT
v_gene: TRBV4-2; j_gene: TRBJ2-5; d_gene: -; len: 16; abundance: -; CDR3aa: CASSQDPTGRQETQYF; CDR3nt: TGTGCCAGCAGCCAAGACCCCACGGGGAGACAAGAGACCCAGTACTTC
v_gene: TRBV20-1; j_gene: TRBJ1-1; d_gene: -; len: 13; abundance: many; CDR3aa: CSARAGAGTEAFF; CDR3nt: TGCAGTGCCCGGGCAGGGGCAGGGACTGAAGCTTTCTTT
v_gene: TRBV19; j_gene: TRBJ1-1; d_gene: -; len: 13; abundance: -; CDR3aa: CASSGTLNTEAFF; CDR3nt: TGTGCCAGTAGTGGGACACTGAACACTGAAGCTTTCTTT
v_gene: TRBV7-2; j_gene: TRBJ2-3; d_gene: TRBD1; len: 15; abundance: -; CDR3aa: CASSPPGQRTDTQYF; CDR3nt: TGTGCCAGCAGCCCCCCGGGACAGCGCACAGATACGCAGTATTTT
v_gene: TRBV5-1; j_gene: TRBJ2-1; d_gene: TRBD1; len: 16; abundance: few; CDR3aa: CASSPGQGPPMNEQFF; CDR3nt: TGCGCCAGCAGCCCGGGACAGGGTCCACCTATGAATGAGCAGTTCTTC
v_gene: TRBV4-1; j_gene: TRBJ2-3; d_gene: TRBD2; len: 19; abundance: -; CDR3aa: CASSQDPGFSTGGPDTQYF; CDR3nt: TGCGCCAGCAGCCAAGACCCCGGCTTCTCGACGGGGGGGCCAGATACGCAGTATTTT
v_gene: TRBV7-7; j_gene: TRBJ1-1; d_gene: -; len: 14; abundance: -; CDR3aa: CASSSVVVPTEAFF; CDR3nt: TGTGCTAGCAGCTCGGTTGTTGTACCCACTGAAGCTTTCTTT
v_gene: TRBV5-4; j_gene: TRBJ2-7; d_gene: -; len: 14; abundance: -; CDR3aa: CASSFWDGTYEQYF; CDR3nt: TGTGCCAGCAGCTTCTGGGACGGGACCTACGAGCAGTACTTC